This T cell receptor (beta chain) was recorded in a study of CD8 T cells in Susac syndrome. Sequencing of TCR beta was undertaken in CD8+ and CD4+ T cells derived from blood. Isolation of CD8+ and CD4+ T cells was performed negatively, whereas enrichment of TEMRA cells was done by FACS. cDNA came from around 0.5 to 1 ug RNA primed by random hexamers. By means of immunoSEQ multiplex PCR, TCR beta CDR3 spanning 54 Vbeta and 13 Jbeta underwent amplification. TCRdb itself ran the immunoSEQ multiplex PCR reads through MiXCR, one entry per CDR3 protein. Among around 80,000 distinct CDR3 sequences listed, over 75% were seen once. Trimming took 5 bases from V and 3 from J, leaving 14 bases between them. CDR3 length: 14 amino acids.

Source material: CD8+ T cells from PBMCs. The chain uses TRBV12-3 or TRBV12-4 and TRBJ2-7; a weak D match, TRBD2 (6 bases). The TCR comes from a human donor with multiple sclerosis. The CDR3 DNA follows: TGTGCCAGCAGTCGTCCGGGGGAGTACTACGAGCAGTACTTC. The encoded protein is CASSRPGEYYEQYF.